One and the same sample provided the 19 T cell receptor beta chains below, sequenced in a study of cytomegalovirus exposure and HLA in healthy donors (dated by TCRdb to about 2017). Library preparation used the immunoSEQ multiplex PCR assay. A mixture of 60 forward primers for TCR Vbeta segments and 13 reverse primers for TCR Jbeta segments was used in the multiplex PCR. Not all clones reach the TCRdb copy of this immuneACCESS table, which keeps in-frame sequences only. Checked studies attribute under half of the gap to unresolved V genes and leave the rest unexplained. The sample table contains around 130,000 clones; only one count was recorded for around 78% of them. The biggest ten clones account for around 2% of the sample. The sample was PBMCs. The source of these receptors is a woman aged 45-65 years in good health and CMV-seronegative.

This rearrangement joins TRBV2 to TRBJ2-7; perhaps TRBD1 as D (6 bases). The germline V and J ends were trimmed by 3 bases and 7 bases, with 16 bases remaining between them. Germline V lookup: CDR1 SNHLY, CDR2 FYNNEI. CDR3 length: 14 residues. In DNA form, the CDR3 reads TGTGCCAGCAGTGACCGGGACATAGTCCCGGAGCAGTACTTC. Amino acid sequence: CASSDRDIVPEQYF.

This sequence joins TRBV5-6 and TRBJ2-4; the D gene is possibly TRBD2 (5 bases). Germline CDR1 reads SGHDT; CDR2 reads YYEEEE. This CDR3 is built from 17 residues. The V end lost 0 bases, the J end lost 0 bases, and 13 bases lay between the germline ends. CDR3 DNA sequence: TGTGCCAGCAGCTTGGCCGAAGGACTGTTAGCCAAAAACATTCAGTACTTC. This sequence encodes CASSLAEGLLAKNIQYF.

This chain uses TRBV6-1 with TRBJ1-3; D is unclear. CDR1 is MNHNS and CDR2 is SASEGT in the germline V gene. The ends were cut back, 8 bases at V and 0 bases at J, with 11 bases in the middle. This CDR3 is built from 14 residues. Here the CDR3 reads CASAAAVSGNTIYF. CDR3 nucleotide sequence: TGTGCCAGCGCGGCGGCCGTCTCTGGAAACACCATATATTTT.

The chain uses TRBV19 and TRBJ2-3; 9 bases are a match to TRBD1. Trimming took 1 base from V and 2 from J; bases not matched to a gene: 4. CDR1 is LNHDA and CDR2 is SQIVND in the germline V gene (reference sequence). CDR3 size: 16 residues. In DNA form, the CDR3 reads TGTGCCAGTAGTATAGCCCGGACAGGGGTCACAGATACGCAGTATTTT. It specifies CASSIARTGVTDTQYF.

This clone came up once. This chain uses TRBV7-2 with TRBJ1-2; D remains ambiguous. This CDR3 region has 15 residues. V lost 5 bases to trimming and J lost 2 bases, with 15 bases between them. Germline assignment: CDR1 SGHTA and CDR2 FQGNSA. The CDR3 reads CASSPDANRNYGYTF. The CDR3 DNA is TGTGCCAGCAGCCCCGATGCGAACAGAAACTATGGCTACACCTTC.

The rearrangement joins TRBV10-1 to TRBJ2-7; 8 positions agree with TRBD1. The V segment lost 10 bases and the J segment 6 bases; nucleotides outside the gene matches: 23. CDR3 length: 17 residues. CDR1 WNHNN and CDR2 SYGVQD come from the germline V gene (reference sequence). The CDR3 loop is CATSGGECRSRVVEQYF. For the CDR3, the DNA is TGCGCCACCTCAGGGGGCGAATGTAGGTCCCGAGTCGTCGAGCAGTACTTC.

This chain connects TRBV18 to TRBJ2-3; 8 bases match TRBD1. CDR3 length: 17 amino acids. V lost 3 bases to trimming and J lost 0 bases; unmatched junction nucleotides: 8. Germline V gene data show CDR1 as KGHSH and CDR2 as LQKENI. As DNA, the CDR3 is TGTGCCAGCTCACCCCTCGGGACAGGCCCTAGCACAGATACGCAGTATTTT. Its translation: CASSPLGTGPSTDTQYF.

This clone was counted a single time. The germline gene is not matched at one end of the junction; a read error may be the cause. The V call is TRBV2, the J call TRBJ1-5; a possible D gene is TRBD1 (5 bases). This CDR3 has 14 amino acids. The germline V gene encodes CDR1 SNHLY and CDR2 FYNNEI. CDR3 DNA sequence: TGTGCCAGCAGTGGACAGTTTAGCAATCAGCCCCAGAATTTT. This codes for CASSGQFSNQPQNF.

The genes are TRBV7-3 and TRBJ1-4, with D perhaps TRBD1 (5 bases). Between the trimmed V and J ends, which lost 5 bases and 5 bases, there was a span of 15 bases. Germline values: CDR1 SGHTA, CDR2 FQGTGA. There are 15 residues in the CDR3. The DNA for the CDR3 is TGTGCCAGCAGCCCTACAGGTTCACAAAATGAAAAACTGTTTTTT. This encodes CASSPTGSQNEKLFF. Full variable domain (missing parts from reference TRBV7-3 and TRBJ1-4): GAGVSQTPSNKVTEKGKYVELRCDPISGHTALYWYRQSLGQGPEFLIYFQGTGAADDSGLPNDRFFAVRPEGSVSTLKIQRTERGDSAVYLCASSPTGSQNEKLFFGSGTQLSVL.

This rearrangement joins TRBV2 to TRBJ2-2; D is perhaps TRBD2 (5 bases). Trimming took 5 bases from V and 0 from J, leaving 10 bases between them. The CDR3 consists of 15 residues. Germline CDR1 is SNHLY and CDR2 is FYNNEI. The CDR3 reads CASSRRGPNTGELFF. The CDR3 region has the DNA TGTGCCAGCAGTCGGAGAGGGCCGAACACCGGGGAGCTGTTTTTT.

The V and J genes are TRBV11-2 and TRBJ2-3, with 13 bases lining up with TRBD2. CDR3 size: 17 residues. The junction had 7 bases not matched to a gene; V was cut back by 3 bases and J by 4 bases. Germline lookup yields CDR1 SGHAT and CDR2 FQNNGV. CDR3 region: CASSFAGLAGPADTQYF. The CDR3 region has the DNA TGTGCCAGCAGCTTCGCGGGACTAGCGGGGCCGGCAGATACGCAGTATTTT.

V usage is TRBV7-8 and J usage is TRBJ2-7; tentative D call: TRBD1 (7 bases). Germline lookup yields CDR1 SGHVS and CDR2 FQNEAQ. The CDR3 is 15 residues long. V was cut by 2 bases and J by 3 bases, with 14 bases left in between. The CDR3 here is CASSLSQGGVYEQYV. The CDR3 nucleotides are TGTGCCAGCAGCTTAAGCCAGGGGGGTGTCTACGAGCAGTACGTC.

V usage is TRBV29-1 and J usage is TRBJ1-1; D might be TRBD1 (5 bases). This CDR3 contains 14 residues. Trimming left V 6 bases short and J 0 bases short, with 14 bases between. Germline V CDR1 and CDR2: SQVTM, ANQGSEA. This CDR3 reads CSVATAFMNTEAFF. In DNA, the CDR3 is TGCAGCGTCGCGACAGCATTCATGAACACTGAAGCTTTCTTT.

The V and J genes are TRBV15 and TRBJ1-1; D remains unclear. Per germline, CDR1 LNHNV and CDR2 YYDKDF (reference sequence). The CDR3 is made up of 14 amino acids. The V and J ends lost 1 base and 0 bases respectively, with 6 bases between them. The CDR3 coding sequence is TGTGCCACCAGCAGAGGACATTTGAACACTGAAGCTTTCTTT. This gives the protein CATSRGHLNTEAFF.

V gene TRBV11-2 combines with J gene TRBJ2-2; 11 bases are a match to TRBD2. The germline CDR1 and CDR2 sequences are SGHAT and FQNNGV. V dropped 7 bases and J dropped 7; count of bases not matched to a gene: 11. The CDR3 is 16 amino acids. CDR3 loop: CASTHMTSGAGGELFF. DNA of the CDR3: TGTGCCAGCACCCACATGACTAGCGGGGCGGGCGGGGAGCTGTTTTTT. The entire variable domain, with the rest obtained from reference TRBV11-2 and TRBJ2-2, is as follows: EAGVAQSPRYKIIEKRQSVAFWCNPISGHATLYWYQQILGQGPKLLIQFQNNGVVDDSQLPKDRFSAERLKGVDSTLKIQPAKLEDSAVYLCASTHMTSGAGGELFFGEGSRLTVL.

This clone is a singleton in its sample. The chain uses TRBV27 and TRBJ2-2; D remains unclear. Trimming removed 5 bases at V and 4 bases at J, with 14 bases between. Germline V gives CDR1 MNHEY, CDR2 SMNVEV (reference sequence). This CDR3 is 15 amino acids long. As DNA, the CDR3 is TGTGCCAGCAGTAAATTTCTCCCTATCACCGGGGAGCTGTTTTTT. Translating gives CASSKFLPITGELFF.

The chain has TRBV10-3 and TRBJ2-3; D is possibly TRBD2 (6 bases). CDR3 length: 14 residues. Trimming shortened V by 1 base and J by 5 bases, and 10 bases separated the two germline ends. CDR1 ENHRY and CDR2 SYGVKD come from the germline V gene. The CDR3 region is CAISELVGGDTQYF. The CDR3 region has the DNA TGTGCCATCAGTGAGTTGGTGGGAGGAGATACGCAGTATTTT.

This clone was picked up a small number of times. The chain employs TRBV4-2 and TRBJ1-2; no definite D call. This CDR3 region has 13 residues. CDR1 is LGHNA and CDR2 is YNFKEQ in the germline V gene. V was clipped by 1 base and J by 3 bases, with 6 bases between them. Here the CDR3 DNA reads TGTGCCAGCAGCCAAGGTACAGACTATGGCTACACCTTC. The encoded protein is CASSQGTDYGYTF.

The CDR3 region is CASSLSRDTEAFF. The CDR3 DNA reads TGTGCCAGCAGCTTAAGCCGGGACACTGAAGCTTTCTTT. V is TRBV7-2 and J is TRBJ1-1, with unresolved D. Germline CDR1 and CDR2: SGHTA and FQGNSA. V shed 2 bases and J shed 3 bases, with 7 bases lying between them. This CDR3 has 13 residues.